This T cell receptor (beta chain) appears in the sequencing data of a study of T cell repertoires in cytomegalovirus infection. Concerning this clonotype: What it binds is not known.

TCRdb redid the calling of the reads with MiXCR, one entry per CDR3 protein. Among 900,000 to 950,000 distinct CDR3 sequences listed, approximately 31% were seen once. Sequencing was performed on cultured CD8+ T cells from PBMCs, taken from culture after CMV antigen stimulation. The TCR originated in a human donor in good health (CMV status not recorded). Some clones in this sample may be carry-over from other donors' samples.

As DNA, the CDR3 is TGCAGCGCCCATAGTAGCTCCTACAATGAGCAGTTCTTC. As protein: CSAHSSSYNEQFF. The V and J genes are TRBV29-1 and TRBJ2-1; no definite D call. CDR1 is SQVTM, CDR2 ANQGSEA, per germline. V was shortened by 7 bases and J by 0 bases, with 10 bases between the two germline ends. This CDR3 region has 13 residues.